This T cell receptor beta chain derives from a study of CD8 T cells in ankylosing spondylitis. Construction of TCR beta libraries was performed using quantitative 5'-RACE with molecular barcodes. TCRdb re-called the 5' RACE reads with MiXCR, one entry per CDR3 protein. The data hold roughly 130,000 distinct CDR3 sequences, with roughly 8% observed a single time. V shed 3 bases and J shed 0 bases, with 12 bases lying between them. The CDR3 consists of 16 residues. CDR1 is MDHEN, CDR2 SYDVKM, per germline. Many counts were recorded for this clonotype. Antigen specificity is unknown. General observations from the study: Disease-linked clones were CD8+ and relatively rare in peripheral blood. Previously reported in reactive arthritis synovial fluid and blood were some of the motif variants.

J is TRBJ1-5 and V is TRBV28, with D perhaps matching TRBD1 (5 bases). Sequencing used synovial fluid, either unsorted or a sorted T cell fraction (not recorded which). The TCR sequence derives from a male donor with ankylosing spondylitis. DNA of the CDR3: TGTGCCAGCAGTTTCAGCAGGGAACTTAGCAATCAGCCCCAGCATTTT. The encoded protein is CASSFSRELSNQPQHF. Filled out from reference TRBV28 and TRBJ1-5, the complete variable domain reads DVKVTQSSRYLVKRTGEKVFLECVQDMDHENMFWYRQDPGLGLRLIYFSYDVKMKEKGDIPEGYSVSREKKERFSLILESASTNQTSMYLCASSFSRELSNQPQHFGDGTRLSIL.